These T cell receptor beta chains were read from a single sample in a study of blood T cell repertoires in COVID-19. The protocol was immunoSEQ multiplex PCR, while the TCRdb copy is restricted to in-frame clones and leaves out a portion. The data contain 100,000 to 120,000 clones, 75% to 80% of them singletons. Material for sequencing was peripheral blood. Source of these receptors: a woman of 80 years or more with active or convalescent COVID-19. CDR3s include the opening cysteine and the closing phenylalanine or tryptophan. The D gene is left open where the match is weak. Expanded clones are given a class, and other clones once, few, many or no size at all.

TRBD2	TRBJ2-1	TRBV28	NA	TGTGCCAGCAGTTCGCCGACTAGCGGGAGGCACAATGAGCAGTTCTTC	CASSSPTSGRHNEQFF
NA	TRBJ2-2	TRBV5-1	once	TGCGCCAGCAGTCAACGGGGGAGGAGAGGAAACACCGGGGAGCTGTTTTTT	CASSQRGRRGNTGELFF
NA	TRBJ1-3	TRBV28	NA	TGTGCCAGCAGCACACTACGGTGGAGCTCTGGAAACACCATATATTTT	CASSTLRWSSGNTIYF
TRBD2	TRBJ2-5	TRBV4-2	NA	TGTGCCAGCAGCCAGTCAATTCTAGCGGGACTACAAGAGACCCAGTACTTC	CASSQSILAGLQETQYF
NA	TRBJ1-2	TRBV28	NA	TGTGCCAGCAGTACAGCCTCCCAGGGCCATAGTAGTTATGGCTACACCTTC	CASSTASQGHSSYGYTF
NA	TRBJ1-2	TRBV28	NA	TGTGCCAGCAGCCCGGCCACAGGGCAGTCTGGCTACACCTTC	CASSPATGQSGYTF
TRBD1	TRBJ1-3	TRBV18	NA	TGTGCCAGCTCACCACGGGCCAGGGGGCCTTTAAACACCATATATTTT	CASSPRARGPLNTIYF
TRBD2	TRBJ2-1	TRBV19	NA	TGTGCCAGTAGTTCACTAGCGGGAGTCAACAATGAGCAGTTCTTC	CASSSLAGVNNEQFF
TRBD2	TRBJ2-7	TRBV5-4	NA	TGTGCCAGCAGCGCCCCGGGACTAGCGGCCTACGAGCAGTACTTC	CASSAPGLAAYEQYF
NA	TRBJ1-5	TRBV30	many	TGTGCCTGGAGTAGTCTGGGGCGCAATCAGCCCCAGCATTTT	CAWSSLGRNQPQHF
NA	TRBJ1-2	TRBV19	NA	TGTGCCACCCAACCCCCCGGGGGGGACTATGGCTACACCTTC	CATQPPGGDYGYTF
TRBD2	TRBJ2-1	TRBV6-2/TRBV6-3	NA	TGTGCCAGCAGTGGACTAGCGGGAGTCCCCAATGAGCAGTTCTTC	CASSGLAGVPNEQFF
NA	TRBJ2-7	TRBV12-3/TRBV12-4	NA	TGTGCCAGCAGTCTCCGTTCCCTCTACGAGCAGTACTTC	CASSLRSLYEQYF
TRBD1	TRBJ2-7	TRBV6-5	once	TGTGCCAGCAGGCCACAGGGGGCACGAGAGCAGTACTTC	CASRPQGAREQYF
NA	TRBJ2-3	TRBV7-9	NA	TGTGCCAGCAGCTTAAGCGGTGATACGCAGTATTTT	CASSLSGDTQYF
NA	TRBJ2-7	TRBV7-3	few	TGTGCCAGCAGCTTAACGACGAGGAGCGAGCAGTACTTC	CASSLTTRSEQYF
NA	TRBJ2-1	TRBV28	few	TGTGCCAGCAGTTTAAGGCTAATACTCCGGGATGAGCAGTTCTTC	CASSLRLILRDEQFF
TRBD1	TRBJ2-2	TRBV4-3	NA	TGCGCCAGCAGCCAAGATAGGGGACAGGGCCCCGGGGAGCTGTTTTTT	CASSQDRGQGPGELFF
TRBD2	TRBJ2-1	TRBV9	NA	TGTGCCAGCAGCGGAGTGCTACTAGCGGCCTCCGGGGAGCAGTTCTTC	CASSGVLLAASGEQFF